Detailed here is one T cell receptor (beta chain). Its target antigen remains unknown. No much larger clone is present one base from it, and per-base qualities are unavailable. V was cut back by 3 bases and J by 4 bases, leaving a gap of 12 bases between them. The CDR3 goes from the cysteine to the phenylalanine over 14 residues. The kept DNA is CDR3 alone, 42 bases in frame from the first base. Via the germline V gene (reference sequence), CDR1 is SEHNR and CDR2 FQNEAQ. Library preparation used the immunoSEQ multiplex PCR assay. In TCRdb, the immuneACCESS table is reduced to in-frame sequences with V and J assigned. These tables do not hold every clone; where another copy was compared, an unresolved V gene accounts for under half, and the others remain unexplained. Within this sample are roughly 81,000 clones, with 97% of them counted one time only. More than 0.15% of the sample comes from the top ten.

This entry comes from a study of technical replicates of blood from several donors (dated by TCRdb to 2016 to 2017). The clonotype was recovered from a human donor in good health. Sequenced input: T cells isolated from PBMCs. Recombination joined TRBV7-9 with TRBJ2-5; the best D guess is TRBD2, with 5 bases matching. The DNA sequence is given as TGTGCCAGCAGCTTTTCCACTAGTTCAGAGACCCAGTACTTC. Its translation is CASSFSTSSETQYF.